This TCR beta chain was obtained from a study of blood T cell repertoires in COVID-19 (dated by TCRdb to about 2020). About the investigation overall: Collaborator samples came from the United States, Italy and Spain and covered acute and convalescent phases of COVID-19. The repertoires were released in a freely available public database intended as a resource for research on the immune response to SARS-CoV-2. A de-identified subject ID, COVID-19 status, age in years and sex were almost always included in the sample metadata. The dataset comprised deeply sampled blood TCRbeta repertoires from subjects exposed to, actively infected with, or recovered from COVID-19. Where HLA class I and class II types were available, the types were taken from metadata supplied by the sample provider, not from assay-based typing. Samples were obtained from the ongoing ImmuneRACE study (first 160 participants) and from 1,254 subjects provided by 6 global collaborators. The material from the prospective study consisted of cDNA or gDNA derived from T cells, B-cell-depleted T cells, or PBMCs.

TCRbeta CDR3 regions were amplified from genomic DNA using the immunoSEQ Assay, a bias-controlled multiplex PCR. As for the authors' bioinformatics: The number of nucleated cells in each sample was estimated from the amplification of reference gene primers within the assay. To quantify the absolute abundance of each unique TCRbeta CDR3 rearrangement, sequence reads were collapsed and filtered. For each sample, productive Simpson clonality was calculated as the square root of Simpson's diversity index over productive rearrangements. TCRdb provides this immuneACCESS table in a form limited to in-frame rearrangements. Some clones are lacking; in checked studies, under half of them reflect an unresolved V gene, and why the rest are absent is not known. V and J calls and clone size are given by that table; D and trimming were obtained from the DNA. The sample records about 270,000 clones, over 80% of which are singletons. Roughly 4% of the sample comes from the top ten.

Comment on this clone: Its antigen specificity is not known. Base qualities are not at hand, and no much larger clone is one base apart.

In the prospective study, participants were about 18 to 90 years old, resided in about two dozen geographic areas of the United States, and were enrolled through a virtual design. Cohort assignment in the prospective study relied on participant-reported clinical history from a screening survey and a study questionnaire. In the prospective study, whole blood, serum and a nasopharyngeal or oropharyngeal swab were collected from each participant by mobile phlebotomists. Participants in the prospective study had the option to provide additional blood draws and questionnaires over a 2-month period. Prospective study blood samples were shipped either frozen or at room temperature before DNA extraction. Spanning cysteine to phenylalanine, the CDR3 consists of 15 amino acids. Here the CDR3 DNA is all that survives: 45 bases in frame from base 1. Clipping removes 6 bases from V and 4 bases from J, with 10 as the unmatched junction base count. The germline V gene gives CDR1 as MNHEY and CDR2 as SVGAGI.

Here is what the overall study found, with its caveats: The amount of clinical and demographic metadata varied by source and participant and was provided uncurated.

The chain couples TRBV6-5 to TRBJ2-7, and 9 junction bases match TRBD2. The source of this sequence is a woman aged 30 to 39 with acute COVID-19. The material sequenced was PBMCs or T cells enriched from blood (not recorded which). The CDR3 has the sequence CASRLSGSGRYEQYF. The DNA reads TGTGCCAGCAGGCTTAGCGGGAGCGGAAGGTACGAGCAGTACTTC.